Below, one T cell receptor beta chain is given with its context. Per germline, CDR1 SGHTA and CDR2 FQGTGA. CDR3 length: 14 amino acids. Trimming took off 4 bases at V and 1 base at J, with 10 bases between the two ends. The sample comes from a study of T cell responses to AZD1222 COVID-19 vaccine. The table came from immunoSEQ multiplex PCR; TCRdb's copy has only in-frame clones and leaves some out. The repertoire includes 90,000 to 100,000 clones, 70% to 90% of them detected once, and roughly 2.9% sits in the top ten. The TCR was taken from an adult in good health. Sequencing was performed on peripheral blood, taken on day 0 of AZD1222 vaccination. The chain links TRBV7-3 to TRBJ1-1; D perhaps matches TRBD1 (5 bases). CDR3 sequence reads: CASSSKGPNTEAFF. CDR3 bases: TGTGCCAGCAGCTCCAAGGGGCCGAACACTGAAGCTTTCTTT.